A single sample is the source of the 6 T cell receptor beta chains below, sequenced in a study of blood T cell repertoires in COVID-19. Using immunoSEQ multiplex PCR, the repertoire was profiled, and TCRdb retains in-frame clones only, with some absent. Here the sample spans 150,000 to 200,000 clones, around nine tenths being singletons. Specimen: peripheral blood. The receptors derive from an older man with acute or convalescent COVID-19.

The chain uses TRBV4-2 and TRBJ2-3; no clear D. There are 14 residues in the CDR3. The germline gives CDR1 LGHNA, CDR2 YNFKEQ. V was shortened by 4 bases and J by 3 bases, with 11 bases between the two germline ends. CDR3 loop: CASSRGEPTDTQYF. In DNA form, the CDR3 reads TGTGCCAGCAGCCGAGGAGAGCCAACAGATACGCAGTATTTT.

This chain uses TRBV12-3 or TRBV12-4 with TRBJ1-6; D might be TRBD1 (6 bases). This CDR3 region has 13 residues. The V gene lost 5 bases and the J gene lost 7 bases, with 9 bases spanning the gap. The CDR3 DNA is TGTGCCAGCAGTCGAACAGGGAATTCACCCCTCCACTTT. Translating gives CASSRTGNSPLHF.

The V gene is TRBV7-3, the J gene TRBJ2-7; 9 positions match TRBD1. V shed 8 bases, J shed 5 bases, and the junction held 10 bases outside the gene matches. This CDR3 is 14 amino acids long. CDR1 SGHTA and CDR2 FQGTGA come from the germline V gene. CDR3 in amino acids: CASGPGQGNHEQYF. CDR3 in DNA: TGTGCCAGCGGTCCGGGACAGGGAAATCACGAGCAGTACTTC.

The CDR3 sequence: CASSLLGATNEKLFF. In DNA, the CDR3 is TGTGCCAGCAGTTTATTAGGGGCAACTAATGAAAAACTGTTTTTT. This chain links TRBV28 with TRBJ1-4, with a weak D call TRBD1 (5 bases). The CDR3 covers 15 residues. V lost 1 base and J lost 0, with 6 bases in between. The germline CDR1 and CDR2 sequences are MDHEN and SYDVKM.

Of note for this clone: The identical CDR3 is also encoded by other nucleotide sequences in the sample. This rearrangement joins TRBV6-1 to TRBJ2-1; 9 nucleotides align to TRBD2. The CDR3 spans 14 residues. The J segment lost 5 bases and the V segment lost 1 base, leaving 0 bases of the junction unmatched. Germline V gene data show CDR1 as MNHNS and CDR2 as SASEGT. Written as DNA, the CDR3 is TGTGCCAGCAGTGAAGGACTAGCGGACAATGAGCAGTTCTTC. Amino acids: CASSEGLADNEQFF.

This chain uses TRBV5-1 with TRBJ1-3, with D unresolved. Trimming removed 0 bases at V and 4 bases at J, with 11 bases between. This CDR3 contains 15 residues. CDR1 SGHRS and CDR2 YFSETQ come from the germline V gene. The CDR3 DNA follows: TGCGCCAGCAGCTTGGCGCAGGCGTCCGGAAACACCATATATTTT. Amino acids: CASSLAQASGNTIYF.